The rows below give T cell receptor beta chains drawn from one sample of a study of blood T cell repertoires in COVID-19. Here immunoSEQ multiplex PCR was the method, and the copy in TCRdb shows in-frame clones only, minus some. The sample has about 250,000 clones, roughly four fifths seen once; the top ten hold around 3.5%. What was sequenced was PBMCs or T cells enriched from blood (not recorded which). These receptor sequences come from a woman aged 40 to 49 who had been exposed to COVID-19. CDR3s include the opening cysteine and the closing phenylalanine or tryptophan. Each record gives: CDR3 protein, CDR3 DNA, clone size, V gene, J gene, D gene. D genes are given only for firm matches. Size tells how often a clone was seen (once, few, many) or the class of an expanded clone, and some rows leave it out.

CASSFRQGGNYGYTF,TGTGCCAGCAGTTTTCGACAGGGGGGAAACTATGGCTACACCTTC,NA,TRBV27,TRBJ1-2,TRBD1
CASSWGLAGAVETQYF,TGCGCCAGCAGCTGGGGACTAGCGGGGGCGGTGGAGACCCAGTACTTC,NA,TRBV5-1,TRBJ2-5,TRBD2
CASSDRRGGEAFF,TGTGCCAGCAGTGATCGACGGGGGGGTGAAGCTTTCTTT,NA,TRBV6-4,TRBJ1-1,NA
CASSWGTTAYEQYF,TGTGCCAGCAGCTGGGGGACTACCGCCTACGAGCAGTACTTC,NA,TRBV5-6,TRBJ2-7,TRBD2
CASSEGQGYGYTF,TGTGCCAGCAGCGAGGGACAGGGCTATGGCTACACCTTC,NA,TRBV7-3,TRBJ1-2,TRBD1
CASSQSHGREDTQYF,TGTGCCAGCAGCCAATCGCACGGCAGGGAAGATACGCAGTATTTT,NA,TRBV16,TRBJ2-3,NA
CASSLTGPYTEAFF,TGTGCCAGTAGTTTGACAGGCCCCTACACTGAAGCTTTCTTT,NA,TRBV19,TRBJ1-1,NA
CASSGRLAGYNEQFF,TGTGCCAGCAGTGGGAGACTAGCGGGTTACAATGAGCAGTTCTTC,NA,TRBV2,TRBJ2-1,TRBD2
CASSGQGGQPQHF,TGTGCCAGCAGCGGACAGGGAGGTCAGCCCCAGCATTTT,NA,TRBV5-8,TRBJ1-5,TRBD1
CASSPGGQGNYGYTF,TGCGCCAGCAGCCCCGGTGGGCAGGGGAACTATGGCTACACCTTC,NA,TRBV5-1,TRBJ1-2,NA
CASSLRGRGSGFYNEQFF,TGTGCCAGCAGCTTAAGGGGACGGGGGAGCGGATTCTACAATGAGCAGTTCTTC,NA,TRBV7-3,TRBJ2-1,NA
CASSWAELNTEAFF,TGCGCCAGCAGCTGGGCAGAGTTGAACACTGAAGCTTTCTTT,NA,TRBV5-1,TRBJ1-1,NA
CASSLQGQYGPQHF,TGTGCCAGCAGTCTACAGGGTCAGTATGGGCCCCAGCATTTT,NA,TRBV6-5,TRBJ1-5,NA
CASSEGQGEGSNQPQHF,TGTGCCAGCAGTGAGGGACAGGGGGAAGGTAGCAATCAGCCCCAGCATTTT,NA,TRBV6-1,TRBJ1-5,TRBD1
CASSFTGEAFF,TGTGCCAGCAGCTTTACAGGTGAAGCTTTCTTT,NA,TRBV5-6,TRBJ1-1,NA
CASSQDRGEETQYF,TGCGCCAGCAGCCAGGACAGGGGGGAAGAGACCCAGTACTTC,once,TRBV4-3,TRBJ2-5,TRBD1